This T cell receptor beta chain was captured by sequencing in a study of T cell repertoires in cytomegalovirus infection. MiXCR, run by TCRdb on the reads, gives a single entry per CDR3 protein. The data show around 78,000 distinct CDR3 sequences, roughly 39% seen once. The CDR3 runs 16 residues. Germline CDR1 reads SGHRS; CDR2 reads YFSETQ. V lost 4 bases, J lost 0 bases, and 7 bases stayed unmatched. Comments on this clonotype: Its antigen is not identified.

The chain employs TRBV5-1 and TRBJ2-1, with 7 bases fitting TRBD2. The sample in question was CD8+ T cells from cultured PBMCs, obtained from culture after CMV antigen stimulation. The TCR originated in a human donor in good health (CMV status not recorded). Some clones in this sample may be carry-over from other donors' samples. The CDR3 here is CASSRDYVSSYNEQFF. CDR3 coding DNA: TGCGCCAGCAGCAGGGACTACGTCAGCTCCTACAATGAGCAGTTCTTC. Complete variable domain (other parts from reference TRBV5-1 and TRBJ2-1): KAGVTQTPRYLIKTRGQQVTLSCSPISGHRSVSWYQQTPGQGLQFLFEYFSETQRNKGNFPGRFSGRQFSNSRSEMNVSTLELGDSALYLCASSRDYVSSYNEQFFGPGTRLTVL.